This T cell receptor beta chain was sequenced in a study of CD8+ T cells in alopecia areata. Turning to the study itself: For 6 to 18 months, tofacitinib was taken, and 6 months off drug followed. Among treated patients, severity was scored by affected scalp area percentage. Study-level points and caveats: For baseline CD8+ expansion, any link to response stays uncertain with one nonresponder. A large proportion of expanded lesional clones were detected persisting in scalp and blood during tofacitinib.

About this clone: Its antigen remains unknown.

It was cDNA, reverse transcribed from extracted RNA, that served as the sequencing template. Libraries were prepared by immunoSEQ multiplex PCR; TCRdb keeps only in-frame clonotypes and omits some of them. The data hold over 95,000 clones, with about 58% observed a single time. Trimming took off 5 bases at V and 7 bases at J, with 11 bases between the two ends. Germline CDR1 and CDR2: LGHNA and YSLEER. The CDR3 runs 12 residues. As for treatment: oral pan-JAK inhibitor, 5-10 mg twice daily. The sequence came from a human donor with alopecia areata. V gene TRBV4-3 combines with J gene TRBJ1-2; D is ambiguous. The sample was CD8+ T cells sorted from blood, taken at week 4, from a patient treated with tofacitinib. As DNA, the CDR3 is TGCGCCAGCAGCGGGCAAGGGATTGGCTACACCTTC. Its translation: CASSGQGIGYTF.